These 7 T cell receptor beta chains were sequenced from one sample in a study of glioma-infiltrating T cells after dendritic cell vaccination. Some clones are missing from TCRdb's copy, which holds only in-frame ones; the method was immunoSEQ multiplex PCR. The table has some 100,000 clones, around three quarters seen once. This sample comprised blood, obtained before dendritic cell vaccination. All receptors derive from a human donor with glioblastoma.

The chain is built from TRBV5-1 and TRBJ2-5, with D tentatively TRBD2 (6 bases). Germline-derived CDR1 and CDR2 are SGHRS and YFSETQ. Trimming removed 2 bases at V and 5 bases at J, with 13 bases between. The CDR3 is 14 residues long. The chain's CDR3 is CASSFATGEETQYF. The CDR3, as DNA: TGCGCCAGCAGCTTTGCGACGGGGGAGGAGACCCAGTACTTC. Supplemented by reference TRBV5-1 and TRBJ2-5, the full variable domain reads KAGVTQTPRYLIKTRGQQVTLSCSPISGHRSVSWYQQTPGQGLQFLFEYFSETQRNKGNFPGRFSGRQFSNSRSEMNVSTLELGDSALYLCASSFATGEETQYFGPGTRLLVL.

The rearrangement uses TRBV5-1 and TRBJ1-4, with TRBD1 matching 9 bases. Germline V gene data show CDR1 as SGHRS and CDR2 as YFSETQ. The length of the CDR3 is 14 residues. V lost 4 bases, J lost 7 bases, and 5 bases stayed unmatched. The CDR3 DNA sequence: TGCGCCAGCAGCCCGGGACAGGGATTTGAAAAACTGTTTTTT. It translates to CASSPGQGFEKLFF.

The chain employs TRBV30 and TRBJ2-3; tentative D call: TRBD1 (5 bases). Germline V CDR1 and CDR2: GTSNPN, SVGIG (reference sequence). The CDR3 sequence is 14 residues long. Trimming shortened V by 5 bases and J by 1 base, and 13 bases separated the two germline ends. The CDR3 loop is CAWEPQGGTDTQYF. The CDR3 DNA follows: TGTGCCTGGGAACCGCAAGGGGGCACAGATACGCAGTATTTT.

CDR3 nucleotide sequence: TGTGCCAGCAGTCGGACAGGGGCACCCCTCCACTTT. It specifies CASSRTGAPLHF. J is TRBJ1-6 and V is TRBV28; TRBD1 aligns across 9 bases. The CDR3 runs to 12 residues. With V trimmed by 5 bases and J by 11 bases, 1 base remained unmatched. CDR1 and CDR2 from the germline V gene are MDHEN and SYDVKM.

This chain connects TRBV7-9 to TRBJ2-7, with 8 bases lining up with TRBD1. V shed 4 bases, J shed 7 bases, and the junction held 6 bases outside the gene matches. In germline, CDR1 is SEHNR, CDR2 FQNEAQ (reference sequence). The length of the CDR3 is 13 residues. The CDR3 protein is CASSSDRDWEQYF. DNA for the CDR3: TGTGCCAGCAGCTCGGACAGGGACTGGGAGCAGTACTTC.

This clone was observed many times. The chain combines TRBV7-8 with TRBJ2-7; 8 nucleotides agree with TRBD2. Trimming cost V 5 bases and J 2 bases; bases outside gene matches: 11. The CDR3 totals 16 residues. CDR1 and CDR2 from the germline V gene are SGHVS and FQNEAQ. Here the CDR3 reads CASSPSRGGTPYEQYF. CDR3 bases: TGTGCCAGCAGCCCGAGCCGGGGGGGCACCCCCTACGAGCAGTACTTC.

The chain links TRBV6-1 to TRBJ2-7, with TRBD1 matching 10 bases. CDR3 length: 15 residues. Germline lookup yields CDR1 MNHNS and CDR2 SASEGT. Trimming cost V 8 bases and J 4 bases; bases outside gene matches: 11. The chain's CDR3 is CASRQPPGQGYEQYF. Here the CDR3 DNA reads TGTGCCAGCCGGCAACCCCCGGGACAGGGGTACGAGCAGTACTTC.